A selection of T cell receptor beta chains follows, all from one sample in a study of blood T cell repertoires in COVID-19. The protocol was immunoSEQ multiplex PCR, while the TCRdb copy is restricted to in-frame clones and leaves out a portion. Of about 200,000 clones in the sample, 86% were seen once. The sequenced sample consisted of PBMCs or T cells enriched from blood (not recorded which). The receptors stem from a man in his forties with acute COVID-19. CDR3s leave out the opening cysteine and the closing phenylalanine or tryptophan. Each record gives: J gene, V gene, CDR3 protein.

TRBJ2-7	TRBV18	ASSPATDYEQY
TRBJ2-3	TRBV4-2	ASSQVGGRDDTQY
TRBJ1-4	TRBV3-1/TRBV3-2	ASSQIQGQLF
TRBJ1-1	TRBV16	ASSQFGSGEGGDTEAF
TRBJ2-7	TRBV7-9	ASSPGTSSTGIYEQY
TRBJ1-4	TRBV4-3	ASSSHPGTNEKLF
TRBJ1-5	TRBV30	AWSTGNQPQH
TRBJ1-1	TRBV6-5	ASSFIGDKNTEAF
TRBJ2-6	TRBV2	ASMRLAGISGANVLT
TRBJ1-6	TRBV27	ASSLSPQVSNSPLH
TRBJ2-5	TRBV6-5	ASSYVGGVQETQY
TRBJ2-3	TRBV28	ASSLGAGDTQY
TRBJ2-5	TRBV28	ASSLGQGQETQY
TRBJ2-7	TRBV4-1	ASSQVPSGHRIEQY
TRBJ2-1	TRBV27	ASSLSGGALNEQF
TRBJ1-1	TRBV25-1	ATRPQGRNTEAF
TRBJ2-3	TRBV19	ASSFDSGRATDTQY
TRBJ1-4	TRBV7-2	ASSFSATNEKLF
TRBJ2-7	TRBV6-5	ASIPAIAGVYEQY
TRBJ2-2	TRBV2	ASAGQRINTGELF
TRBJ2-2	TRBV9	ASSVEAYVNTGELF
TRBJ1-5	TRBV5-6	ASSSTFGGGNQPQH
TRBJ2-7	TRBV7-9	ASSLVSGYEQY
TRBJ1-2	TRBV3-1/TRBV3-2	ATLHLQGNGYT
TRBJ2-5	TRBV10-1	ASSESYPAGGRETQY
TRBJ1-5	TRBV10-2	ASSESGTGENQPQH
TRBJ2-1	TRBV7-9	ASSLTGGPIVDSYNEQF
TRBJ2-2	TRBV15	ATSRRMQGAGGELF
TRBJ2-7	TRBV19	ASSGGEAEQY
TRBJ1-3	TRBV6-1	ASSGTGTGGTGNTIY